A single sample is the source of the 3 T cell receptor beta chains below, sequenced in a study of early T cells in non-severe SARS-CoV-2 infection. TCRdb called the 5' RACE reads again in MiXCR, with one record for every CDR3 protein. The table has roughly 53,000 distinct CDR3 sequences, 7.5% to 9% seen once. The source was whole blood, collected at baseline. The receptor source for this set is an adult who was a healthcare worker with PCR-confirmed SARS-CoV-2 infection or an uninfected control (not recorded which).

This clonotype was picked up many times. This chain links TRBV29-1 with TRBJ2-7; D is perhaps TRBD1 (5 bases). The V gene lost 5 bases and the J gene lost 3 bases, with 29 bases spanning the gap. Germline-derived CDR1 and CDR2 are SQVTM and ANQGSEA. The CDR3 has 18 residues. The CDR3 sequence is CSVLFGLGAGQGRYEQYF. The CDR3 bases are TGCAGCGTTTTGTTCGGATTAGGGGCCGGCCAGGGTCGCTACGAGCAGTACTTC.

This clonotype was picked up a small number of times. The chain couples TRBV7-9 to TRBJ2-7; no clear D. Deletions cut 1 base from V and 1 base from J, with 8 bases between. Germline V CDR1 and CDR2: SEHNR, FQNEAQ (reference sequence). This CDR3 region has 14 residues. As DNA, the CDR3 is TGTGCCAGCAGCTTAGAGGAAATTTCCTACGAGCAGTACTTC. The encoded protein is CASSLEEISYEQYF.

With regard to this clonotype: One end of the junction does not line up with germline, which may come from a read error. The chain joins TRBV5-4 to TRBJ1-2; no clear D. This CDR3 has 14 residues. The V gene's germline CDR1 is SGHNT and CDR2 YYREEE (reference sequence). CDR3 DNA sequence: TGTGCCTGCAGCTTGGAAGCCCAGTACTATGGCTACACCTTC. It codes for CACSLEAQYYGYTF. Full variable domain (rest looked up from reference TRBV5-4 and TRBJ1-2): ETGVTQSPTHLIKTRGQQVTLRCSSQSGHNTVSWYQQALGQGPQFIFQYYREEENGRGNFPPRFSGLQFPNYSSELNVNALELDDSALYLCACSLEAQYYGYTFGSGTRLTVV.